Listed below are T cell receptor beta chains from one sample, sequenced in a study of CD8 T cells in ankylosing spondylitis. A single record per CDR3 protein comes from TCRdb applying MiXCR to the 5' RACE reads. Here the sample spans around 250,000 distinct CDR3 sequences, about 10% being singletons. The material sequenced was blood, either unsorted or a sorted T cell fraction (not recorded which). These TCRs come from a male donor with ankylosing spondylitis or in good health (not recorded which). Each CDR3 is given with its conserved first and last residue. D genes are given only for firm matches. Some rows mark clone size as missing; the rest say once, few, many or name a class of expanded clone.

DNA: TGCAGTGCAAACCGGGACTTCTATGGCTACACCTTC
CDR3: CSANRDFYGYTF
V: TRBV20-1
size: many
J: TRBJ1-2
D: .

DNA: TGCGCCAGCAGCTCACGAACAGACTACGAGCAGTACTTC
CDR3: CASSSRTDYEQYF
V: TRBV5-1
size: many
J: TRBJ2-7
D: .

DNA: TGTGCCAGCAGTGATAACCTCAGGACTAAAAAAGAGACCCAGTACTTC
CDR3: CASSDNLRTKKETQYF
V: TRBV12-3/TRBV12-4
size: .
J: TRBJ2-5
D: .

DNA: TGTGCCAGCAGCTTAGTTACTAGCGTTCAAGAGACCCAGTACTTC
CDR3: CASSLVTSVQETQYF
V: TRBV7-8
size: .
J: TRBJ2-5
D: TRBD2

DNA: TGTGCCAGCAGCCTCGGTTGGGGGAGGAACGCCTACGAGCAGTACTTC
CDR3: CASSLGWGRNAYEQYF
V: TRBV9
size: many
J: TRBJ2-7
D: .

DNA: TGTGCCACCCACACCGGGGGCGGCACTGAAGCTTTCTTT
CDR3: CATHTGGGTEAFF
V: TRBV6-1
size: many
J: TRBJ1-1
D: .

DNA: TGTGCCAGCAGCCCGCCACAGTTATCGTATGTTGAAGCTTTCTTT
CDR3: CASSPPQLSYVEAFF
V: TRBV7-6
size: many
J: TRBJ1-1
D: .

DNA: TGCAGTGCTAACGCCCCCAACAGGGGCGAGTATGCTTTCTTT
CDR3: CSANAPNRGEYAFF
V: TRBV20-1
size: many
J: TRBJ1-1
D: TRBD1

DNA: TGCGCCAGCAGCTTTTCGTTCCTAGGGTACACAGATACGCAGTATTTT
CDR3: CASSFSFLGYTDTQYF
V: TRBV5-1
size: many
J: TRBJ2-3
D: .

DNA: TGTGCCAGCCGCCCTACAGGGGTGGAGGAGACCCAGTACTTC
CDR3: CASRPTGVEETQYF
V: TRBV12-3/TRBV12-4
size: many
J: TRBJ2-5
D: TRBD1